The 20 T cell receptor beta chains given below trace back to one sample, sequenced in a study of shared clonotypes between healthy human individuals. Libraries were prepared by immunoSEQ multiplex PCR; TCRdb keeps only in-frame clonotypes and omits some of them. Seen here are more than 500,000 clones, roughly 95% observed once, and the top ten hold around 0.066%. The specimen was naive CD4+ T cells sorted from blood. Described subset: CD45RA+ positively selected. The receptor set was obtained from a woman in her thirties in good health.

Of note for this clone: This CDR3 is also generated by other DNA sequences in the sample. V usage is TRBV5-1 and J usage is TRBJ2-1; no clear D. The V end was cut by 0 bases, the J end by 6 bases, with 4 bases between. The CDR3 covers 12 residues. Per the germline V gene, CDR1 is SGHRS and CDR2 is YFSETQ. The CDR3 bases are TGCGCCAGCAGCTTGGAAGGCAATGAGCAGTTCTTC. Its translation is CASSLEGNEQFF. Variable domain in full (rest from reference TRBV5-1 and TRBJ2-1): KAGVTQTPRYLIKTRGQQVTLSCSPISGHRSVSWYQQTPGQGLQFLFEYFSETQRNKGNFPGRFSGRQFSNSRSEMNVSTLELGDSALYLCASSLEGNEQFFGPGTRLTVL.

The gene calls are TRBV9 and TRBJ2-3; either TRBD1 or TRBD2 may supply D (5 bases each). Germline V gene lookup returns CDR1 SGDLS and CDR2 YYNGEE. CDR3 length: 15 residues. Trimming cost V 0 bases and J 2 bases, with 10 bases left between them. Written as DNA, the CDR3 is TGTGCCAGCAGCGTAGCGGGGACCTTCACAGATACGCAGTATTTT. Protein sequence: CASSVAGTFTDTQYF.

This clone was counted once. The rearrangement links TRBV4-1 to TRBJ2-7; D may be TRBD2 (5 bases). Trimming left V 0 bases short and J 0 bases short, with 12 bases between. The CDR3 has 16 amino acids. Germline V lookup: CDR1 MGHRA, CDR2 YSYEKL. The CDR3 nucleotides are TGCGCCAGCAGCCAAGATGGCTCGGACTTCTCCTACGAGCAGTACTTC. It translates to CASSQDGSDFSYEQYF.

V and J are TRBV2 and TRBJ1-5; D unresolved. In germline, CDR1 is SNHLY, CDR2 FYNNEI. Trimming took 6 bases from V and 0 from J, leaving 12 bases between them. CDR3 length: 15 amino acids. The CDR3 is CASSKERDSNQPQHF. Here the CDR3 DNA reads TGTGCCAGCAGCAAAGAGAGGGATAGCAATCAGCCCCAGCATTTT.

This rearrangement joins TRBV7-9 to TRBJ1-6; maybe TRBD1 (5 bases). The CDR3 extends over 15 amino acids. The germline CDR1 and CDR2 sequences are SEHNR and FQNEAQ (reference sequence). Trimming left V 1 base short and J 9 bases short, with 13 bases between. The CDR3 coding sequence is TGTGCCAGCAGCTTAGAGCAGGGCATCCCTTCACCCCTCCACTTT. This gives the protein CASSLEQGIPSPLHF.

The rearrangement joins TRBV19 to TRBJ1-4; 8 bases map to TRBD1. The CDR3 consists of 15 residues. J was trimmed by 7 bases and V by 6 bases; bases with no gene match: 10. Germline assignment: CDR1 LNHDA and CDR2 SQIVND (reference sequence). The CDR3 DNA reads as TGTGCCAGTAGACCGGACAGGGCTGATGGTGAAAAACTGTTTTTT. It encodes CASRPDRADGEKLFF. Based on the CDR3 plus reference TRBV19 and TRBJ1-4, the full variable domain is DGGITQSPKYLFRKEGQNVTLSCEQNLNHDAMYWYRQDPGQGLRLIYYSQIVNDFQKGDIAEGYSVSREKKESFPLTVTSAQKNPTAFYLCASRPDRADGEKLFFGSGTQLSVL.

The rearrangement uses TRBV5-1 and TRBJ2-7; the D gene could be TRBD1 or TRBD2 (5 bases each). Per germline, CDR1 SGHRS and CDR2 YFSETQ. The CDR3 has 16 residues. Trimming left V 0 bases short and J 2 bases short, with 15 bases between. DNA of the CDR3: TGCGCCAGCAGCTTGGGGGCTGGGCAGGGAGCCTACGAGCAGTACTTC. This gives the protein CASSLGAGQGAYEQYF.

The chain employs TRBV6-4 and TRBJ2-3; no reliable D call. The CDR3 length is 11 residues. Germline values: CDR1 MRHNA, CDR2 SNTAGT. Trimming took off 2 bases at V and 5 bases at J, with 2 bases between the two ends. Written as DNA, the CDR3 is TGTGCCAGCAGTGACCGAGATACGCAGTATTTT. Translating gives CASSDRDTQYF.

The chain combines TRBV5-1 with TRBJ2-5; possibly TRBD1 for D (5 bases). V was trimmed by 4 bases and J by 1 base, leaving 17 bases between them. Germline-derived CDR1 and CDR2 are SGHRS and YFSETQ. This CDR3 region has 16 residues. The CDR3 coding sequence is TGCGCCAGCAGCCTCCAGGACACCCGACTCCAAGAGACCCAGTACTTC. Its translation is CASSLQDTRLQETQYF.

The chain links TRBV28 to TRBJ1-3; weak D call: TRBD1 (6 bases). The germline CDR1 and CDR2 sequences are MDHEN and SYDVKM. V was trimmed by 4 bases and J by 1 base, leaving 14 bases between them. The CDR3 is 16 residues long. CDR3 amino acids: CASSSGQLRSGNTIYF. As DNA, the CDR3 is TGTGCCAGCAGTTCCGGACAGCTTAGATCTGGAAACACCATATATTTT.

The CDR3 nucleotides are TGTGCCACCAGCAGAATCCCCCAAGGACAGGGGGTGGCCAAAAACATTCAGTACTTC. The encoded protein is CATSRIPQGQGVAKNIQYF. The V gene is TRBV15, the J gene TRBJ2-4; 10 positions match TRBD1. This CDR3 is built from 19 residues. V was pared by 2 bases and J by 1 base, with 11 bases of the junction left unmatched. The V gene's germline CDR1 is LNHNV and CDR2 YYDKDF (reference sequence).

V gene TRBV2 combines with J gene TRBJ2-1; 11 nucleotides line up with TRBD2. Unmatched junction bases numbered 8, after V lost 6 bases and J lost 7 bases. This CDR3 region has 15 residues. The V gene's germline CDR1 is SNHLY and CDR2 FYNNEI. The DNA for the CDR3 is TGTGCCAGCAGGAGACTAGCGGGAAAGAGAAATGAGCAGTTCTTC. As protein: CASRRLAGKRNEQFF.

This chain joins TRBV7-9 and TRBJ2-1; D is unresolved. Germline V gives CDR1 SEHNR, CDR2 FQNEAQ (reference sequence). Trimming took off 8 bases at V and 3 bases at J, with 11 bases between the two ends. The CDR3 extends over 13 amino acids. This CDR3 is CASLKLSYNEQFF. CDR3 nucleotide sequence: TGTGCCAGCTTGAAACTGAGCTACAATGAGCAGTTCTTC.

V gene TRBV9 combines with J gene TRBJ2-7, with 8 bases matching TRBD1. With V trimmed by 4 bases and J by 7 bases, 10 bases remained unmatched. The CDR3 loop spans 14 amino acids. Germline V gene data show CDR1 as SGDLS and CDR2 as YYNGEE. CDR3 nucleotide sequence: TGTGCCAGCAGCTCAAGGGACAGGAGAGGGGAGCAGTACTTC. As protein: CASSSRDRRGEQYF.

The chain links TRBV9 to TRBJ2-3; maybe TRBD2 (6 bases). Per germline, CDR1 SGDLS and CDR2 YYNGEE. With 0 bases removed from V and 6 bases from J, the gap between germline ends came to 17 bases. The CDR3 runs 16 residues. This CDR3 reads CASSVGQRGDFDTQYF. The CDR3 nucleotides read TGTGCCAGCAGCGTAGGCCAGAGAGGGGACTTCGATACGCAGTATTTT.

The genes are TRBV18 and TRBJ2-7; D is possibly TRBD2 (5 bases). Per the germline V gene, CDR1 is KGHSH and CDR2 is LQKENI. The ends were cut back, 2 bases at V and 4 bases at J, with 15 bases in the middle. This CDR3 is built from 15 residues. The CDR3 DNA follows: TGTGCCAGCTCACCAACTAGTCTAAGATCTTACGAGCAGTACTTC. Translation: CASSPTSLRSYEQYF.

This clone was observed a single time. The rearrangement links TRBV25-1 to TRBJ2-1; 9 positions match TRBD2. Germline trimming cut 2 bases from V and 7 bases from J; bases unmatched to any gene: 6. The CDR3 is 15 residues long. The V gene's germline CDR1 is MGHDK and CDR2 SYGVNS. The CDR3 DNA is TGTGCCAGCAGTGAAGGCCTAGCGGGAAGAAATGAGCAGTTCTTC. Translated, it gives CASSEGLAGRNEQFF.

J is TRBJ1-6 and V is TRBV20-1, with D possibly being TRBD1 (5 bases). The V and J ends lost 0 bases and 17 bases respectively, with 11 bases between them. This CDR3 contains 11 residues. Germline V gives CDR1 DFQATT, CDR2 SNEGSKA (reference sequence). For the CDR3, the DNA is TGCAGTGCTAGAGAGTGGGACCCAGTCCACTTT. Its translation is CSAREWDPVHF.

Turning to this clone: Other nucleotide sequences from this sample produce the same CDR3. The chain is built from TRBV5-1 and TRBJ2-7; D is possibly TRBD1 (5 bases). CDR1 SGHRS and CDR2 YFSETQ come from the germline V gene. With 0 bases removed from V and 2 bases from J, the gap between germline ends came to 12 bases. This CDR3 is 15 amino acids long. The CDR3 is CASSLEGQGAYEQYF. As DNA, the CDR3 is TGCGCCAGCAGCTTGGAGGGTCAAGGGGCCTACGAGCAGTACTTC.

This chain uses TRBV7-8 with TRBJ2-1; 10 bases align to TRBD2. V was clipped by 4 bases and J by 4 bases; unmatched bases: 10. The CDR3 extends over 17 amino acids. Germline lookup yields CDR1 SGHVS and CDR2 FQNEAQ. The CDR3 bases are TGTGCCAGCAGCTCAGTAGCGGGAGGTACATTATACAATGAGCAGTTCTTC. It codes for CASSSVAGGTLYNEQFF.